This is a list of T cell receptor beta chains from one sample in a study of blood T cell repertoires in COVID-19. The data were produced by immunoSEQ multiplex PCR, yet TCRdb's version contains in-frame clones alone and is incomplete. The profile shows roughly 98,000 clones, around 85% of them singletons. Sample: peripheral blood. These TCRs come from a woman aged 70 to 79 with active or convalescent COVID-19. Both conserved end residues are part of each CDR3. The order of the fields is V gene, J gene, clone size, D gene, CDR3 protein, CDR3 DNA. A D gene is named only where the DNA matches it firmly. Clone sizes are given selectively: once, few, many, or a class where the clone is expanded.

>TRBV6-2/TRBV6-3|TRBJ1-1|.|.
CASSRTGLEAFF
TGTGCCAGCAGCCGAACAGGGTTGGAAGCTTTCTTT
>TRBV18|TRBJ2-7|.|.
CASSRTTYEQYF
TGTGCCAGCTCGAGGACAACCTACGAGCAGTACTTC
>TRBV4-1|TRBJ2-3|few|TRBD2
CASSLLIAGASTDTQYF
TGCGCCAGCAGCCTACTAATAGCGGGGGCCTCCACAGATACGCAGTATTTT
>TRBV2|TRBJ1-6|few|TRBD1
CASKQTGFNSPLHF
TGTGCCAGCAAACAGACAGGGTTTAATTCACCCCTCCACTTT
>TRBV25-1|TRBJ2-5|.|.
CASSIPGVGETQYF
TGTGCCAGCAGTATCCCCGGGGTGGGGGAGACCCAGTACTTC
>TRBV10-3|TRBJ1-6|few|.
CAISDREGNSPLHF
TGTGCCATCAGTGACAGGGAAGGCAATTCACCCCTCCACTTT
>TRBV25-1|TRBJ1-5|.|.
CASSETGLQPQHF
TGTGCCAGCAGTGAGACGGGACTACAGCCCCAGCATTTT
>TRBV6-1|TRBJ1-6|few|.
CASSETGNSSPLHF
TGTGCCAGCAGTGAAACAGGGAACAGTTCACCCCTCCACTTT
>TRBV6-5|TRBJ2-1|.|.
CASSRGLFNEQFF
TGTGCCAGCAGCCGGGGACTTTTCAATGAGCAGTTCTTC
>TRBV2|TRBJ1-6|.|.
CASSVWGTRDTHNSPLHF
TGTGCCAGCAGTGTTTGGGGAACTCGGGACACCCATAATTCACCCCTCCACTTT
>TRBV24-1|TRBJ2-7|.|TRBD1
CATSASPGTGGSFYEQYF
TGTGCCACCAGTGCCTCCCCCGGGACAGGAGGTTCCTTCTACGAGCAGTACTTC
>TRBV27|TRBJ2-7|.|.
CASSFGGNRLTYEQYF
TGTGCCAGCAGTTTCGGAGGGAATAGATTAACCTACGAGCAGTACTTC
>TRBV5-1|TRBJ2-7|many|TRBD2
CASSLGTSEGAGEQYF
TGCGCCAGCAGCTTGGGGACTAGCGAGGGGGCCGGCGAGCAGTACTTC
>TRBV12-3/TRBV12-4|TRBJ1-1|once|.
CASRGSWNTEAFF
TGTGCCAGCCGAGGATCGTGGAACACTGAAGCTTTCTTT
>TRBV19|TRBJ2-2|.|.
CASRQFTGELFF
TGTGCCAGTCGACAGTTCACCGGGGAGCTGTTTTTT
>TRBV18|TRBJ2-7|.|.
CASSPRGDSYEQYF
TGTGCCAGCTCACCCAGGGGGGACTCCTACGAGCAGTACTTC
>TRBV7-2|TRBJ2-1|.|TRBD1
CASSLGNSGQGRNEQFF
TGTGCCAGCAGCTTAGGGAACTCCGGACAGGGGAGGAATGAGCAGTTCTTC
>TRBV2|TRBJ1-6|.|.
CASSSGQRGSPLHF
TGTGCCAGCAGCTCGGGACAAAGGGGTTCACCCCTCCACTTT
>TRBV6-5|TRBJ1-6|.|TRBD1
CASRTGPRSPLHF
TGTGCCAGCAGGACAGGGCCGAGGTCACCCCTCCACTTT
>TRBV3-1/TRBV3-2|TRBJ2-2|.|.
CASSQLASGELFF
TGTGCCAGCAGCCAGCTAGCTTCCGGGGAGCTGTTTTTT
>TRBV4-1|TRBJ1-1|few|TRBD1
CASSQATGATEAFF
TGCGCCAGCAGCCAAGCGACAGGGGCCACTGAAGCTTTCTTT
>TRBV4-2|TRBJ1-2|.|TRBD1
CASSQEGGTGVLYYGYTF
TGTGCCAGCAGCCAAGAGGGGGGGACAGGGGTACTTTACTATGGCTACACCTTC
>TRBV19|TRBJ2-5|.|TRBD1
CASSIGGGDRRKTQYF
TGTGCCAGTAGTATTGGCGGCGGGGACAGGAGAAAGACCCAGTACTTC
>TRBV28|TRBJ1-5|.|.
CASRDRDFANSNQPQHF
TGTGCCAGCAGGGATCGGGATTTCGCTAATAGCAATCAGCCCCAGCATTTT
>TRBV7-9|TRBJ2-7|.|.
CASSLSPGYSYEQYF
TGTGCCAGCAGCTTATCTCCAGGGTACTCCTACGAGCAGTACTTC
>TRBV18|TRBJ2-5|.|TRBD2
CASSPPSGGVQETQYF
TGTGCCAGCTCACCACCGAGCGGGGGGGTCCAAGAGACCCAGTACTTC
>TRBV4-3|TRBJ2-2|.|TRBD2
CASSQTSSGGTGELFF
TGCGCCAGCAGCCAAACCTCGAGCGGGGGTACCGGGGAGCTGTTTTTT
>TRBV9|TRBJ1-2|.|TRBD1
CASSADRGGGYTF
TGTGCCAGCAGCGCAGACAGGGGAGGTGGCTACACCTTC
>TRBV3-1/TRBV3-2|TRBJ1-1|.|TRBD1
CASSQLGTGANTEAFF
TGTGCCAGCAGCCAGCTAGGGACAGGAGCCAACACTGAAGCTTTCTTT
>TRBV11-2|TRBJ1-6|.|.
CASSLPNSPLHF
TGTGCCAGCAGCCTCCCCAATTCACCCCTCCACTTT
>TRBV12-5|TRBJ2-3|.|TRBD1
CASGLGTGGTNTDTQYF
TGTGCTAGTGGTTTGGGGACAGGGGGCACTAACACAGATACGCAGTATTTT